This T cell receptor (beta chain) was captured in a study of cytotoxic CD8 clonotypes in ibrutinib-treated CLL. Looking at the study overall: The study included 11 relapsed/refractory and about 16 treatment-naive patients; 17 had IGHV unmutated disease.

The CDR3 is 14 amino acids. V was clipped by 4 bases and J by 7 bases, with 14 bases between them. In germline, CDR1 is LNHNV, CDR2 YYDKDF (reference sequence). Broader study findings: Before falling back toward baseline at progression, clonality had risen at the time of ibrutinib response.

PBMCs were cryopreserved, and roughly 2.1 micrograms of genomic DNA from them went into TCR beta libraries. Profiled with immunoSEQ multiplex PCR; TCRdb holds only in-frame clones, not every one. The sample consists of some 23,000 clones, approximately 70% of them appearing once. This clone was observed a handful of times. Its antigen is unidentified. The sequences come from PBMCs, collected at disease progression, from a patient treated with ibrutinib. The chain carries TRBV15 and TRBJ1-5; weak D call: TRBD1 (6 bases). This receptor was identified in a human donor with chronic lymphocytic leukemia. CDR3 DNA sequence: TGTGCCACCAGCAACAGGGCTGAACGGCAGCCCCAGCATTTT. It codes for CATSNRAERQPQHF.